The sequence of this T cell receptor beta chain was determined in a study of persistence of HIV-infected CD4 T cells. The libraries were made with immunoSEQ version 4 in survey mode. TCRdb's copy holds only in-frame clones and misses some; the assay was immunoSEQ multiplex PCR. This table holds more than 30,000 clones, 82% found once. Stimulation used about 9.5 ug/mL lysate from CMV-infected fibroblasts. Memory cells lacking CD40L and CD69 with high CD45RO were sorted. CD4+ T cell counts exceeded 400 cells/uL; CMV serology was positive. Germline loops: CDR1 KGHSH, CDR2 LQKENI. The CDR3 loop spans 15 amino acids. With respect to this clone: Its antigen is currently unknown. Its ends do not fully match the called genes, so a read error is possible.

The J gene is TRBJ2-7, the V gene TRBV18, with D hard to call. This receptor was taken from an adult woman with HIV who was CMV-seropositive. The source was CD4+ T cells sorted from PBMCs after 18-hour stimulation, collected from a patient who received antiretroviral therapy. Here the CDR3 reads CASSPSARASDEQYF. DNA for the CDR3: TGTGCCAGCTCACCATCGGCTAGGGCCTCCGACGAGCAGTACTTC.